This entry lists 23 T cell receptor beta chains sequenced from one sample in a study of blood T cell repertoires in COVID-19. Data came from immunoSEQ multiplex PCR; TCRdb stores just in-frame clones and leaves some out. The sample contains roughly 340,000 clones, about 88% of which appear only once. Sequencing input: peripheral blood. Receptor source: an older woman with COVID-19, enrolled during active disease.

The V call is TRBV5-6, the J call TRBJ1-1, with D unresolved. V gave up 0 bases and J gave up 0 bases, with 3 bases separating them. This CDR3 is 13 amino acids long. CDR1 is SGHDT and CDR2 is YYEEEE in the germline V gene. The CDR3 reads CASSLDLNTEAFF. DNA of the CDR3: TGTGCCAGCAGCTTGGACTTGAACACTGAAGCTTTCTTT.

This clone was counted a single time. V and J are TRBV2 and TRBJ1-4; 10 nucleotides line up with TRBD1. Germline loops: CDR1 SNHLY, CDR2 FYNNEI. V dropped 6 bases and J dropped 2; count of bases not matched to a gene: 3. CDR3 length: 15 amino acids. The DNA for the CDR3 is TGTGCCAGCAGGGACAGGGGGTTTACTAATGAAAAACTGTTTTTT. It encodes CASRDRGFTNEKLFF.

The chain couples TRBV6-5 to TRBJ1-1; TRBD1 might be the D (6 bases). CDR1 MNHEY and CDR2 SVGAGI come from the germline V gene. V lost 0 bases to trimming and J lost 0 bases, with 8 bases between them. This CDR3 spans 15 amino acids. As DNA, the CDR3 is TGTGCCAGCAGTTACTCACCAGGGGTGAACACTGAAGCTTTCTTT. It specifies CASSYSPGVNTEAFF.

The rearrangement links TRBV19 to TRBJ1-4, with 10 bases aligning to TRBD1. The CDR3 totals 14 residues. CDR1 LNHDA and CDR2 SQIVND come from the germline V gene (reference sequence). J gave up 8 bases and V 5 bases, and 5 bases lay outside the gene matches. The CDR3 here is CASSFGQGEEKLFF. The CDR3 DNA is TGTGCCAGTAGTTTCGGACAGGGGGAAGAAAAACTGTTTTTT.

This chain links TRBV7-2 with TRBJ1-6; no firm D call. The germline V gene encodes CDR1 SGHTA and CDR2 FQGNSA. This CDR3 contains 15 residues. The V end lost 3 bases, the J end lost 7 bases, and 13 bases lay between the germline ends. The CDR3 nucleotides read TGTGCCAGCAGCTTCGGACTCAGAGAGAATTCACCCCTCCACTTT. Its protein is CASSFGLRENSPLHF.

The rearrangement joins TRBV18 to TRBJ2-2; D is perhaps TRBD2 (7 bases). Trimming stripped 5 bases from V and 2 bases from J, with 18 bases between. Germline V gene lookup returns CDR1 KGHSH and CDR2 LQKENI. There are 17 residues in the CDR3. This chain's CDR3 is CASSALPGGPNTGELFF. Written as DNA, the CDR3 is TGTGCCAGCTCAGCACTTCCGGGGGGCCCTAACACCGGGGAGCTGTTTTTT. The full variable domain, completed using reference TRBV18 and TRBJ2-2, is NAGVMQNPRHLVRRRGQEARLRCSPMKGHSHVYWYRQLPEEGLKFMVYLQKENIIDESGMPKERFSAEFPKEGPSILRIQQVVRGDSAAYFCASSALPGGPNTGELFFGEGSRLTVL.

The genes are TRBV29-1 and TRBJ1-4; D call uncertain. This CDR3 is built from 12 residues. The V end was cut by 6 bases, the J end by 8 bases, with 13 bases between. Looked up from germline, CDR1 is SQVTM and CDR2 is ANQGSEA. CDR3 in DNA: TGCAGCGTCCGCCCCGGAGAGGAAAAACTGTTTTTT. This codes for CSVRPGEEKLFF.

In DNA form, the CDR3 reads TGTGCCAGCAGTGTAGAGGGACTCGGCAACACCGGGGAGCTGTTTTTT. It codes for CASSVEGLGNTGELFF. The chain recombines TRBV6-4 with TRBJ2-2, with D possibly matching TRBD2 (6 bases). The CDR3 has 16 residues. The V and J ends lost 4 bases and 2 bases respectively, with 14 bases between them. Germline V CDR1 and CDR2: MRHNA, SNTAGT.

Notes on this clone: The junction does not match germline at one end; this may be a read error. V and J are TRBV25-1 and TRBJ2-2, with D tentatively TRBD2 (7 bases). The germline CDR1 and CDR2 sequences are MGHDK and SYGVNS. The CDR3 covers 14 residues. The CDR3 here is CASRGGAKTGELFF. The CDR3 DNA is TGTGCCAGCAGAGGGGGGGCGAAGACCGGGGAGCTGTTTTTT.

The gene calls are TRBV5-8 and TRBJ1-5; 7 nucleotides match TRBD1. V shed 0 bases, J shed 6 bases, and the junction held 3 bases outside the gene matches. CDR3 length: 14 amino acids. CDR1 is SGHTS, CDR2 YDEGEE, per germline. CDR3 sequence (DNA): TGTGCCAGCAGCTTGGGCCAGGGGGGTCAGCCCCAGCATTTT. Translation: CASSLGQGGQPQHF.

The chain links TRBV4-1 to TRBJ2-2; 7 positions agree with TRBD2. Germline CDR1 and CDR2: MGHRA and YSYEKL. The V segment lost 3 bases and the J segment 4 bases; nucleotides outside the gene matches: 5. The CDR3 length is 15 residues. This CDR3 is CASSHGRGITGELFF. The CDR3 coding sequence is TGCGCCAGCAGCCACGGGCGGGGGATCACCGGGGAGCTGTTTTTT.

V and J are TRBV29-1 and TRBJ2-7, with 10 bases that match TRBD1. This CDR3 region has 14 residues. Germline trimming cut 1 base from V and 5 bases from J; bases unmatched to any gene: 5. Looked up from germline, CDR1 is SQVTM and CDR2 is ANQGSEA. DNA for the CDR3: TGCAGCGTTGAAGGAGGGACAGGGGATGACGAGCAGTACTTC. Translated: CSVEGGTGDDEQYF.

CDR3 in amino acids: CASSASGEGLGYTF. CDR3 bases: TGTGCCAGCAGCGCCTCCGGGGAGGGTTTGGGCTACACCTTC. The genes are TRBV9 and TRBJ1-2; D gene unclear. CDR1 SGDLS and CDR2 YYNGEE come from the germline V gene. Trimming shortened V by 3 bases and J by 8 bases, and 17 bases separated the two germline ends. The CDR3 runs 14 residues.

The chain links TRBV6-5 to TRBJ2-3; tentatively, D is TRBD1 (6 bases). CDR1 and CDR2 from the germline V gene are MNHEY and SVGAGI. This CDR3 contains 13 residues. The germline V and J ends were trimmed by 6 bases and 6 bases, with 13 bases remaining between them. The CDR3 coding sequence is TGTGCCAGCAGCTCAACTAGGGGGGATACGCAGTATTTT. Translation gives CASSSTRGDTQYF.

The chain combines TRBV15 with TRBJ2-2; no reliable D call. This CDR3 spans 13 amino acids. V lost 3 bases and J lost 8, with 10 bases in between. CDR1 is LNHNV and CDR2 is YYDKDF in the germline V gene (reference sequence). The CDR3 nucleotides are TGTGCCACCAGCAGGGCCCTACAGGGGGAGCTGTTTTTT. This encodes CATSRALQGELFF.

The gene calls are TRBV9 and TRBJ2-7; tentatively, D is TRBD1 (5 bases). Trimming pared 0 bases from V and 1 base from J, leaving 8 bases between. CDR3 length: 14 amino acids. Germline V lookup: CDR1 SGDLS, CDR2 YYNGEE. CDR3: CASSVEAGSYEQYF. CDR3 DNA sequence: TGTGCCAGCAGCGTAGAGGCAGGGTCCTACGAGCAGTACTTC.

The chain recombines TRBV6-5 with TRBJ1-1; TRBD1 agrees at 7 bases. The CDR3 is made up of 13 amino acids. The V and J ends lost 5 bases and 8 bases, in that order; junction bases with no gene match: 8. In germline, CDR1 is MNHEY, CDR2 SVGAGI. The CDR3 coding sequence is TGTGCCAGCAGTCTCCAACAGGGGACAGAAGCTTTCTTT. The encoded protein is CASSLQQGTEAFF.

Here the CDR3 reads CAYGGGQRQYGSATNEKLFF. The CDR3 region has the DNA TGTGCGTATGGAGGGGGACAGCGACAATATGGTTCTGCAACTAATGAAAAACTGTTTTTT. The V call is TRBV30, the J call TRBJ1-4; 7 positions match TRBD1. The germline V gene has CDR1 GTSNPN and CDR2 SVGIG (reference sequence). The CDR3 contains 20 residues. The variable domain in full, with the rest retrieved from reference TRBV30 and TRBJ1-4, is SQTIHQWPATLVQPVGSPLSLECTVEGTSNPNLYWYRQAAGRGLQLLFYSVGIGQISSEVPQNLSASRPQDRQFILSSKKLLLSDSGFYLCAYGGGQRQYGSATNEKLFFGSGTQLSVL.

The chain joins TRBV19 to TRBJ1-2, with a weak D call TRBD1 (6 bases). V lost 8 bases to trimming and J lost 6 bases, with 19 bases between them. The CDR3 length is 14 residues. The germline V gene has CDR1 LNHDA and CDR2 SQIVND (reference sequence). The CDR3 loop is CASDDRYQSNGYTF. CDR3 bases: TGTGCCAGTGACGACAGGTACCAATCCAATGGCTACACCTTC.

The chain is built from TRBV27 and TRBJ1-1, with D maybe TRBD1 (5 bases). This CDR3 is 12 amino acids long. The V gene's germline CDR1 is MNHEY and CDR2 SMNVEV (reference sequence). Trimming cost V 7 bases and J 1 base, with 7 bases left between them. CDR3: CASIGGNTEAFF. The CDR3 region has the DNA TGTGCCAGCATCGGGGGGAACACTGAAGCTTTCTTT.

The gene calls are TRBV18 and TRBJ2-6, with 8 bases fitting TRBD2. Germline values: CDR1 KGHSH, CDR2 LQKENI. The CDR3 totals 18 residues. Losses at the gene ends were 4 bases for V and 0 bases for J; bases not matched to a gene: 8. CDR3: CASSQAAGGASGANVLTF. The CDR3 bases are TGTGCCAGCTCACAAGCGGCGGGGGGCGCCTCTGGGGCCAACGTCCTGACTTTC.

V is TRBV7-3 and J is TRBJ2-7, with a possible D match to TRBD2 (7 bases). The germline V and J ends were trimmed by 5 bases and 2 bases, with 16 bases remaining between them. From germline, CDR1 is SGHTA and CDR2 FQGTGA. This CDR3 has 15 residues. CDR3 sequence reads: CASSPAWGGPYEQYF. In nucleotides, the CDR3 is TGTGCCAGCAGCCCCGCATGGGGGGGCCCCTACGAGCAGTACTTC.

The chain combines TRBV7-2 with TRBJ2-6; TRBD2 matches at 7 bases. The CDR3 runs to 14 residues. Looked up from germline, CDR1 is SGHTA and CDR2 is FQGNSA. The J segment lost 7 bases and the V segment lost 8 bases, leaving 8 bases of the junction unmatched. CDR3 nucleotide sequence: TGTGCCAGCTCAACTTCGGGGGGAGCCAACGTCCTGACTTTC. Its protein product is CASSTSGGANVLTF.